Listed here are 8 T cell receptor beta chains from one sample, sequenced in a study of blood T cells in healthy people across ages. Then a second PCR, running roughly 7 to 11 cycles, was carried out with a sample-barcoded 5' primer and a J-beta primer mix. A single record per CDR3 protein comes from TCRdb applying MiXCR to the 5' RACE reads. The sample records more than 800,000 distinct CDR3 sequences, about 30% being singletons. The material sequenced was blood. The receptors originated from an elderly woman in good health.

The chain employs TRBV7-9 and TRBJ1-1, with 7 bases identical to TRBD1. The CDR3 is 14 residues long. Trimming took 1 base from V and 5 from J; bases not matched to a gene: 4. Germline values: CDR1 SEHNR, CDR2 FQNEAQ (reference sequence). CDR3 in amino acids: CASSLVGGQTEAFF. For the CDR3, the DNA is TGTGCCAGCAGCTTAGTAGGGGGCCAGACTGAAGCTTTCTTT.

The J gene is TRBJ1-5, the V gene TRBV30; TRBD1 is a possible D gene (6 bases). The CDR3 loop spans 14 amino acids. Trimming removed 0 bases from V and 1 base from J, with 7 bases in between. Germline lookup yields CDR1 GTSNPN and CDR2 SVGIG (reference sequence). CDR3 sequence (DNA): TGTGCCTGGAGTGTAAGGGGGAGCAATCAGCCCCAGCATTTT. It translates to CAWSVRGSNQPQHF.

Of note for this clonotype: This may be a read error: a much more frequent sequence differs by one nucleotide. The chain carries TRBV20-1 and TRBJ2-3; D is perhaps TRBD1 or TRBD2 (6 bases each). This CDR3 is 16 amino acids long. The germline CDR1 and CDR2 sequences are DFQATT and SNEGSKA (reference sequence). CDR3 sequence reads: CSAYPIEAGRTDMQYF. The CDR3, as DNA: TGCAGTGCCTACCCTATTGAAGCAGGGAGGACAGATATGCAGTATTTT.

This clonotype was counted between two and nine times. This chain joins TRBV7-2 and TRBJ2-7; 8 positions agree with TRBD2. The DNA end lines up better with TRBJ2-5; the J call may be wrong. Germline CDR1 is SGHTA and CDR2 is FQGNSA. This CDR3 comprises 15 residues. Written as DNA, the CDR3 is TGTGCCAGCAGCTTATCTACAAGCGGGGGTGGGACCCAGTACTTC. Protein product: CASSLSTSGGGTQYF.

Concerning this clonotype itself: A much larger clone is a single base away; this may be a read error. This chain uses TRBV6-4 with TRBJ2-5; a weak D match, TRBD2 (5 bases). The J call may be incorrect, as the DNA end agrees better with TRBJ2-1. CDR1 MRHNA and CDR2 SNTAGT come from the germline V gene. CDR3 length: 13 amino acids. CDR3 loop: CASSESLGETQFF. CDR3 nucleotides: TGTGCCAGCAGTGAAAGTCTTGGGGAGACCCAGTTCTTC.

This clonotype has a handful of counts. The chain joins TRBV20-1 to TRBJ2-7; perhaps TRBD1 as D (6 bases). The V and J ends lost 0 bases and 5 bases respectively, with 26 bases between them. The CDR3 covers 18 residues. From germline, CDR1 is DFQATT and CDR2 SNEGSKA (reference sequence). The CDR3 DNA sequence: TGCAGTGCTAGAGATCAGAGGGACATCCCCCGCCAGGTCCACGAGCAGTACTTC. This sequence encodes CSARDQRDIPRQVHEQYF.

Only a few counts were recorded for this clonotype. The chain employs TRBV10-3 and TRBJ1-6; no reliable D call. The germline CDR1 and CDR2 sequences are ENHRY and SYGVKD. CDR3 length: 12 amino acids. V was shortened by 4 bases and J by 5 bases, with 3 bases between the two germline ends. The CDR3: CAISGNNSPLHF. CDR3 DNA sequence: TGTGCCATCAGTGGGAATAATTCACCCCTCCACTTT.

This chain uses TRBV7-2 with TRBJ1-2; unclear D gene. Germline assignment: CDR1 SGHTA and CDR2 FQGNSA. The CDR3 totals 13 residues. Trimming took 0 bases from V and 5 from J, leaving 7 bases between them. This CDR3 reads CASSLAKEYGYTF. The CDR3 DNA is TGTGCCAGCAGCTTAGCGAAGGAATATGGCTACACCTTC. The full variable domain, its missing parts supplied by reference TRBV7-2 and TRBJ1-2, is GAGVSQSPSNKVTEKGKDVELRCDPISGHTALYWYRQSLGQGLEFLIYFQGNSAPDKSGLPSDRFSAERTGGSVSTLTIQRTQQEDSAVYLCASSLAKEYGYTFGSGTRLTVV.